Presented here are 20 T cell receptor beta chains from one specimen sequenced in a study of blood T cells in healthy people across ages. The use of a sample-barcoded 5' primer and a J-beta primer mix characterized a second PCR of roughly 6 to 11 cycles. TCRdb fed the 5' RACE reads into MiXCR, producing one record per CDR3 protein. In the table there are approximately 790,000 distinct CDR3 sequences, approximately 67% of which are singletons. The specimen was blood. Receptors originate from a man aged 25-45 years in good health.

The chain employs TRBV6-5 and TRBJ2-5, with D perhaps matching TRBD1 (6 bases). The last part of the DNA fits TRBJ2-7 better; the J call may be wrong. Germline lookup yields CDR1 MNHEY and CDR2 SVGAGI. This CDR3 is built from 14 residues. This CDR3 reads CASSNRDNPYEQYF. CDR3 bases: TGTGCCAGCAGTAACCGGGACAATCCCTACGAGCAGTACTTC.

Comment on this clonotype: Compared with germline, one end of the junction differs, possibly owing to a read error. The genes are TRBV15 and TRBJ2-1; no reliable D call. The CDR3 loop spans 16 amino acids. CDR1 and CDR2 from the germline V gene are LNHNV and YYDKDF (reference sequence). The CDR3 region has the DNA TGTGCCACCGGCAGAGAGTCTCCTAGTGGGCGAGCAGGGCAGTTCTTC. Translated: CATGRESPSGRAGQFF.

This chain links TRBV12-3 or TRBV12-4 with TRBJ2-7; TRBD2 agrees at 7 bases. With 6 bases clipped from V and 0 bases from J, the junction kept 5 bases outside the gene matches. The CDR3 is 14 amino acids. In nucleotides, the CDR3 is TGTGCCAGCAGCCTAGCGGCCTTCTCCTACGAGCAGTACTTC. The encoded protein is CASSLAAFSYEQYF.

V usage is TRBV6-4 and J usage is TRBJ2-6, with a weak D call TRBD2 (6 bases). Germline loops: CDR1 MRHNA, CDR2 SNTAGT. CDR3 length equals 16 residues. With 6 bases removed from V and 1 base from J, the gap between germline ends came to 13 bases. In DNA form, the CDR3 reads TGTGCCAGCAGGCCGATCGGGGGATCTGGGGCCAACGTCCTGACTTTC. Translation: CASRPIGGSGANVLTF.

Points on this clonotype: The junction does not match germline at one end; this may be a read error. V usage is TRBV5-4 and J usage is TRBJ2-3; the D gene is possibly TRBD2 (5 bases). The CDR3 has 15 residues. Germline V lookup: CDR1 SGHNT, CDR2 YYREEE (reference sequence). CDR3 region: CTSSSRALDADTQYF. The CDR3 DNA is TGTACCAGCAGCTCGCGGGCCTTAGACGCAGATACGCAGTATTTT.

The gene calls are TRBV20-1 and TRBJ2-7, with TRBD1 identical over 10 bases. The CDR3 runs 13 residues. Germline V gene data show CDR1 as DFQATT and CDR2 as SNEGSKA (reference sequence). Trimming took 4 bases from V and 3 from J; bases not matched to a gene: 3. The CDR3 DNA sequence: TGCAGTGCTAACCGGGACAGGGGCTACGAGCAGTACTTC. Amino acid sequence: CSANRDRGYEQYF.

This clonotype was seen just once. The chain recombines TRBV5-1 with TRBJ2-7; perhaps D is TRBD1 or TRBD2 (5 bases each). Between the trimmed V and J ends, which lost 2 bases and 5 bases, there was a span of 14 bases. Germline-derived CDR1 and CDR2 are SGHRS and YFSETQ. The CDR3 runs 14 residues. The CDR3 protein is CASSFRDEKDEQYF. The CDR3 DNA reads TGCGCCAGCAGCTTCCGGGACGAAAAAGACGAGCAGTACTTC.

V and J are TRBV28 and TRBJ2-1; 7 bases agree with TRBD2. With 5 bases clipped from V and 3 bases from J, the junction kept 7 bases outside the gene matches. The CDR3 extends over 15 amino acids. The germline gives CDR1 MDHEN, CDR2 SYDVKM. The CDR3 protein is CASSLGGKLYNEQFF. CDR3 DNA sequence: TGTGCCAGCAGTCTGGGAGGGAAGCTCTACAATGAGCAGTTCTTC.

This chain joins TRBV9 and TRBJ2-7; D tentatively reads TRBD1 or TRBD2 (7 bases each). Trimming removed 3 bases at V and 6 bases at J, with 16 bases between. The CDR3 extends over 14 amino acids. Germline V gene lookup returns CDR1 SGDLS and CDR2 YYNGEE. The DNA of the CDR3 is TGTGCCAGCAGCGCCAACCTCAGGGGGGGCGAGCAGTACTTC. This encodes CASSANLRGGEQYF.

The sample holds a few counts of this clonotype. V is TRBV4-1 and J is TRBJ2-5; maybe TRBD1 (5 bases). CDR1 and CDR2 (germline): MGHRA, YSYEKL. V dropped 0 bases and J dropped 0 bases, with 8 bases sitting between them. CDR3 length: 15 amino acids. This chain's CDR3 is CASSQEQANQETQYF. In DNA, the CDR3 is TGCGCCAGCAGCCAAGAACAGGCGAACCAAGAGACCCAGTACTTC.

The V call is TRBV6-5, the J call TRBJ2-5; 9 bases are shared with TRBD2. The V and J ends lost 0 bases and 10 bases, in that order; junction bases with no gene match: 9. The CDR3 extends over 15 amino acids. Germline CDR1 reads MNHEY; CDR2 reads SVGAGI. The CDR3 DNA sequence: TGTGCCAGCAGTTACTCTGATGGACTAGCGACTGACCAGTACTTC. Residues: CASSYSDGLATDQYF.

The V call is TRBV20-1, the J call TRBJ2-1, with 7 bases lining up with TRBD1. This CDR3 contains 16 residues. Germline V CDR1 and CDR2: DFQATT, SNEGSKA (reference sequence). J was trimmed by 12 bases and V by 2 bases; bases with no gene match: 19. CDR3 sequence (DNA): TGCAGTGCTAGATCTGGGGAACCGGGACAGCTAACTGGGCAGTTCTTC. It specifies CSARSGEPGQLTGQFF.

V gene TRBV6-5 combines with J gene TRBJ2-1; the D call may be TRBD1 or TRBD2 (5 bases each). The CDR3 consists of 16 residues. Germline lookup yields CDR1 MNHEY and CDR2 SVGAGI. Between the trimmed V and J ends, which lost 1 base and 5 bases, there was a span of 15 bases. In DNA form, the CDR3 reads TGTGCCAGCAGTTACTTCGTGACCGGGACCCACAATGAGCAGTTCTTC. Amino acid sequence: CASSYFVTGTHNEQFF.

The chain couples TRBV30 to TRBJ1-2; D gene unclear. This CDR3 spans 15 amino acids. Trimming removed 1 base at V and 7 bases at J, with 19 bases between. Germline V gene data show CDR1 as GTSNPN and CDR2 as SVGIG (reference sequence). CDR3 sequence reads: CAWSAEGLSTGGYTF. As DNA, the CDR3 is TGTGCCTGGAGTGCCGAAGGGCTCTCTACCGGTGGCTACACCTTC.

This clonotype has at least ten counts. The rearrangement links TRBV7-2 to TRBJ2-1, with 8 nucleotides matching TRBD1. CDR3 length: 14 amino acids. Trimming took 1 base from V and 15 from J; bases not matched to a gene: 11. Germline V gives CDR1 SGHTA, CDR2 FQGNSA. The CDR3 region is CASSLGPARGRSFF. The CDR3 DNA reads TGTGCCAGCAGCTTAGGTCCTGCCAGGGGGCGGTCGTTCTTC.

This chain connects TRBV20-1 to TRBJ2-3, with D possibly called TRBD1 or TRBD2 (5 bases each). V was trimmed by 3 bases and J by 4 bases, leaving 17 bases between them. Per the germline V gene, CDR1 is DFQATT and CDR2 is SNEGSKA (reference sequence). This CDR3 spans 15 amino acids. This chain's CDR3 is CSARVSGPGSDTQYF. CDR3 bases: TGCAGTGCTAGGGTGTCAGGGCCGGGATCAGATACGCAGTATTTT.

This clonotype was found once. The V call is TRBV20-1, the J call TRBJ2-7; 7 nucleotides agree with TRBD2. The J call is uncertain, as TRBJ2-5 better fits the DNA end. This CDR3 has 12 residues. From germline, CDR1 is DFQATT and CDR2 SNEGSKA (reference sequence). CDR3 DNA sequence: TGCAGTGCTCCTAAGGGAGGGGAGACCCAGTACTTC. Protein product: CSAPKGGETQYF.

This clonotype has just one count. This chain connects TRBV29-1 to TRBJ2-3; possible D gene TRBD2, 5 bases. V was shortened by 2 bases and J by 3 bases, with 12 bases between the two germline ends. Germline CDR1 SQVTM, CDR2 ANQGSEA. The CDR3 is made up of 14 amino acids. CDR3 bases: TGCAGCGTTGAAACGTTAGCGTCGACAGATACGCAGTATTTT. Translated, it gives CSVETLASTDTQYF.

The chain combines TRBV5-5 with TRBJ2-5, with 8 bases lining up with TRBD1. The germline V gene has CDR1 SGHKS and CDR2 YYEKEE (reference sequence). After removal of 4 bases from V and 1 base from J, the junction contained 6 bases not matched to a gene. The CDR3 loop spans 15 amino acids. DNA of the CDR3: TGTGCCAGCAGCCACGCAGGGACAGGCCAAGAGACCCAGTACTTC. Amino acid sequence: CASSHAGTGQETQYF. The full variable domain, its missing parts supplied by reference TRBV5-5 and TRBJ2-5, is DAGVTQSPTHLIKTRGQQVTLRCSPISGHKSVSWYQQVLGQGPQFIFQYYEKEERGRGNFPDRFSARQFPNYSSELNVNALLLGDSALYLCASSHAGTGQETQYFGPGTRLLVL.

The chain has TRBV20-1 and TRBJ2-1; 8 nucleotides line up with TRBD2. Trimming at V came to 5 bases and at J to 9 bases, leaving 12 bases not matched to a gene. The CDR3 runs 14 residues. Germline values: CDR1 DFQATT, CDR2 SNEGSKA (reference sequence). The CDR3 nucleotides are TGCAGTGCTGAACCGGGACTAGTCTACGGTGAGCAGTTCTTC. This codes for CSAEPGLVYGEQFF.